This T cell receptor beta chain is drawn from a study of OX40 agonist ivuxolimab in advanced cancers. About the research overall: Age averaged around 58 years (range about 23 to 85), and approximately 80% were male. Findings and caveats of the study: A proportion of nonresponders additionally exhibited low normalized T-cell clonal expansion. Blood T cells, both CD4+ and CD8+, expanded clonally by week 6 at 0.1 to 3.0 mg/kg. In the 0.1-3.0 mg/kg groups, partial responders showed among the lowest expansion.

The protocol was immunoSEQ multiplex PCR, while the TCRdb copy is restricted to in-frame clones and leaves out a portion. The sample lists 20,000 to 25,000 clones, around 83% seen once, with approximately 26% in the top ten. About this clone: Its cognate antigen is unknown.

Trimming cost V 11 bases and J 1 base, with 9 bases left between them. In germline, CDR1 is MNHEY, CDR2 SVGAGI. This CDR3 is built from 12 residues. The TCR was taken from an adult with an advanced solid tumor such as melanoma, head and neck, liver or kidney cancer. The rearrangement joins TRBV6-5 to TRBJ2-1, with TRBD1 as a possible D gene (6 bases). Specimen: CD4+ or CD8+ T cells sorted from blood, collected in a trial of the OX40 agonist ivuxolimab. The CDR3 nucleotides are TGTGCCTCCAGGGGTTCCTACAATGAGCAGTTCTTC. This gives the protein CASRGSYNEQFF.